This TCR beta chain was captured in a study of blood T cell repertoires in COVID-19. About the study: Sample material is recorded as cDNA or gDNA derived from T cells, B-cell-depleted T cells, or PBMCs.

Original methodology: Reference gene primers were amplified, and this amplification served to estimate nucleated cell counts. Sequenced by immunoSEQ multiplex PCR; TCRdb stores in-frame clones only, minus some. The DNA gave D and trimming, while V, J and clone size come from that table. Counted here are more than 95,000 clones, 69% occurring once; the ten biggest clones make up roughly 2.2%. The CDR3 totals 13 residues. Germline V gives CDR1 SSHAT, CDR2 FNYEAQ (reference sequence). As regards this clone: The junction departs from germline at one end; a sequencing error may be responsible.

The J gene is TRBJ1-5, the V gene TRBV7-7, with D tentatively TRBD1 (6 bases). The sequence came from a woman in her 70s with acute or convalescent COVID-19. The sequencing sample was made of peripheral blood. The DNA of the CDR3 is TGTGCTAGCAGCCAGGGGACCGATCAGCCCCAGCATTTT. It yields the protein CASSQGTDQPQHF.